Presented here are 20 T cell receptor beta chains from one specimen sequenced in a study of blood T cell repertoires in COVID-19. Profiled with immunoSEQ multiplex PCR; TCRdb holds only in-frame clones, not every one. The sample carries about 120,000 clones, about 90% recorded once. Sequencing was done on a sample of peripheral blood. The receptors were sampled from a woman between 70 and 85 years old with acute or convalescent COVID-19.

The chain has TRBV30 and TRBJ1-4, with D possibly TRBD1 on 5 matching bases. The germline V gene encodes CDR1 GTSNPN and CDR2 SVGIG (reference sequence). This CDR3 is 14 amino acids long. V dropped 2 bases and J dropped 8 bases, with 15 bases sitting between them. The chain's CDR3 is CAWSSPPGWEKLFF. The CDR3 region has the DNA TGTGCCTGGAGTTCACCCCCAGGGTGGGAAAAACTGTTTTTT.

This rearrangement joins TRBV28 to TRBJ1-6; TRBD1 might be the D (5 bases). From germline, CDR1 is MDHEN and CDR2 SYDVKM. The CDR3 sequence is 15 residues long. The V end was cut by 8 bases, the J end by 6 bases, with 17 bases between. CDR3 DNA: TGTGCCAGCCTGGCGGGGCGCAGGTTTAATTCACCCCTCCACTTT. It specifies CASLAGRRFNSPLHF.

This chain joins TRBV2 and TRBJ1-1, with 8 bases lining up with TRBD1. The CDR3 has 14 residues. With 4 bases clipped from V and 3 bases from J, the junction kept 4 bases outside the gene matches. Germline CDR1 reads SNHLY; CDR2 reads FYNNEI. CDR3 region: CASSVNRGYTEAFF. The CDR3 DNA is TGTGCCAGCAGTGTCAACAGGGGGTACACTGAAGCTTTCTTT.

The chain uses TRBV19 and TRBJ1-1; tentative D call: TRBD1 (5 bases). CDR3 length: 15 amino acids. The V and J ends lost 1 base and 6 bases respectively, with 15 bases between them. CDR1 and CDR2 (germline): LNHDA, SQIVND (reference sequence). The CDR3 reads CASSIGRQGGAEAFF. The CDR3 coding sequence is TGTGCCAGTAGTATAGGCAGGCAGGGAGGCGCTGAAGCTTTCTTT.

This chain uses TRBV7-6 with TRBJ1-1; the match to TRBD1 covers 9 bases. This CDR3 contains 19 residues. The V gene's germline CDR1 is SGHVS and CDR2 FNYEAQ. J gave up 0 bases and V 0 bases, and 11 bases lay outside the gene matches. Here the CDR3 reads CASSLALRKQGAMNTEAFF. For the CDR3, the DNA is TGTGCCAGCAGCTTAGCACTCCGGAAACAGGGGGCAATGAACACTGAAGCTTTCTTT.

The chain combines TRBV4-1 with TRBJ2-5; TRBD2 matches at 13 bases. This CDR3 comprises 18 residues. Trimming took 0 bases from V and 1 from J; bases not matched to a gene: 5. Germline CDR1 reads MGHRA; CDR2 reads YSYEKL. The CDR3 DNA follows: TGCGCCAGCAGCCAAGATCGCGGGACTAGCGGGGTCCAAGAGACCCAGTACTTC. Protein: CASSQDRGTSGVQETQYF.

The V call is TRBV13, the J call TRBJ2-1; TRBD2 matches 12 bases. Trimming took 0 bases from V and 7 from J; bases not matched to a gene: 7. Germline-derived CDR1 and CDR2 are PRHDT and FYEKMQ (reference sequence). The CDR3 has 17 residues. As DNA, the CDR3 is TGTGCCAGCAGCTTAGGCGTAAGACTAGCGGGGGAGAATGAGCAGTTCTTC. Translated: CASSLGVRLAGENEQFF.

V is TRBV11-2 and J is TRBJ1-1; TRBD1 is a possible D gene (6 bases). Trimming took off 5 bases at V and 0 bases at J, with 16 bases between the two ends. The CDR3 sequence is 16 residues long. Germline values: CDR1 SGHAT, CDR2 FQNNGV. CDR3 DNA sequence: TGTGCCAGCAGCCCCCCCAGGGGTTCCATGAACACTGAAGCTTTCTTT. It specifies CASSPPRGSMNTEAFF.

This chain joins TRBV10-3 and TRBJ1-1, with unresolved D. The CDR3 is made up of 12 amino acids. The germline V and J ends were trimmed by 10 bases and 4 bases, with 13 bases remaining between them. Germline V gene sequence: CDR1 ENHRY, CDR2 SYGVKD. CDR3 DNA sequence: TGTGCCACCAGAGAACGGGGCACTGAAGCTTTCTTT. Residues: CATRERGTEAFF.

This clone was counted a single time. The chain links TRBV14 to TRBJ1-1; no firm D call. Trimming removed 8 bases at V and 5 bases at J, with 18 bases between. The CDR3 has 14 amino acids. Germline CDR1 reads SGHDN; CDR2 reads FVKESK. This chain's CDR3 is CASPFDERRTEAFF. The CDR3 bases are TGTGCCAGCCCTTTCGACGAGCGGAGGACTGAAGCTTTCTTT.

The table lists this clone with a count of one. The chain links TRBV12-2 to TRBJ2-1; the D call of TRBD1 is as the table states it, not checked on the DNA. TRBV12-2 is labeled a pseudogene. The CDR3 covers 16 residues. The CDR3 loop is CASRSPPGQKGDEQFF. The CDR3 region has the DNA TGTGCAAGTCGCTCCCCTCCGGGACAGAAGGGCGATGAGCAGTTCTTC.

The rearrangement links TRBV19 to TRBJ1-1; D is ambiguous. The CDR3 runs to 13 residues. Germline V gene lookup returns CDR1 LNHDA and CDR2 SQIVND (reference sequence). V was shortened by 2 bases and J by 1 base, with 5 bases between the two germline ends. This CDR3 is CASSIQWNTEAFF. The CDR3 nucleotides read TGTGCCAGTAGTATACAGTGGAACACTGAAGCTTTCTTT.

This clone was seen a single time. The rearrangement links TRBV29-1 to TRBJ2-7; TRBD2 aligns across 9 bases. V shed 8 bases, J shed 1 base, and the junction held 3 bases outside the gene matches. This CDR3 is built from 12 residues. Germline-derived CDR1 and CDR2 are SQVTM and ANQGSEA. CDR3 DNA sequence: TGCAGCACCAGCGGGGGGTCCTACGAGCAGTACTTC. The encoded protein is CSTSGGSYEQYF.

V usage is TRBV7-9 and J usage is TRBJ2-7; a possible D gene is TRBD2 (5 bases). Germline V gene lookup returns CDR1 SEHNR and CDR2 FQNEAQ (reference sequence). V shed 1 base and J shed 2 bases, with 9 bases lying between them. The CDR3 runs to 14 residues. In nucleotides, the CDR3 is TGTGCCAGCAGCTTAGGAGGGTTTGCCTACGAGCAGTACTTC. It specifies CASSLGGFAYEQYF.

This clone was observed a single time. V usage is TRBV24-1 and J usage is TRBJ2-1; 13 bases match TRBD2. Germline V gene sequence: CDR1 KGHDR, CDR2 SFDVKD. The CDR3 is made up of 15 amino acids. Trimming removed 5 bases from V and 7 bases from J; junction bases left unmatched: 4. CDR3 residues: CATSVSLAGGNEQFF. Here the CDR3 DNA reads TGTGCCACCAGTGTATCACTAGCGGGGGGGAATGAGCAGTTCTTC.

The genes are TRBV5-1 and TRBJ1-6, with 9 nucleotides matching TRBD1. CDR1 and CDR2 (germline): SGHRS, YFSETQ. J was trimmed by 3 bases and V by 0 bases; bases with no gene match: 7. The CDR3 runs 18 residues. CDR3 in amino acids: CASSLDPGTGSYNSPLHF. CDR3 sequence (DNA): TGCGCCAGCAGCTTGGACCCCGGGACAGGGAGCTATAATTCACCCCTCCACTTT.

This clone was counted once. CDR3 in DNA: TGTGCCACTCCACCCCGCCCTAGCGGGGGGGCTACTAATGAGCAGTTCTTC. Its translation: CATPPRPSGGATNEQFF. This chain uses TRBV2 with TRBJ2-1; 12 bases fit TRBD2. The germline V gene has CDR1 SNHLY and CDR2 FYNNEI. The trim removed 10 bases at V and 7 bases at J, leaving 17 bases unmatched. This CDR3 spans 17 amino acids.

The V call is TRBV7-3, the J call TRBJ1-1; D unclear. Germline assignment: CDR1 SGHTA and CDR2 FQGTGA. The CDR3 spans 14 residues. Trimming removed 1 base from V and 0 bases from J, with 6 bases in between. The CDR3 DNA reads TGTGCCAGCAGCTTAAGCGCCGTGAACACTGAAGCTTTCTTT. This translates into CASSLSAVNTEAFF.

The chain combines TRBV3-1 (or the pseudogene TRBV3-2) with TRBJ2-5, with 7 bases identical to TRBD1. CDR3 length equals 18 residues. The V segment lost 3 bases and the J segment 2 bases; nucleotides outside the gene matches: 15. Per the germline V gene, CDR1 is LGHDT and CDR2 is YNNKEL (reference sequence). CDR3 region: CASSQDRQGSPYQETQYF. Here the CDR3 DNA reads TGTGCCAGCAGCCAGGACCGACAGGGATCACCCTATCAAGAGACCCAGTACTTC.

The chain combines TRBV27 with TRBJ1-1; no reliable D call. V lost 6 bases to trimming and J lost 1 base, with 3 bases between them. CDR3 length equals 11 residues. Germline V gene sequence: CDR1 MNHEY, CDR2 SMNVEV (reference sequence). In DNA, the CDR3 is TGTGCCAGCAGGAGGAACACTGAAGCTTTCTTT. It codes for CASRRNTEAFF.